Listed here are 32 T cell receptor beta chains from one sample, sequenced in a study of T cell responses to AZD1222 COVID-19 vaccine. Assay: immunoSEQ multiplex PCR; the TCRdb copy retains only in-frame clones and omits some. In the table there are 50,000 or so clones, around 89% of which are singletons. Material: peripheral blood, obtained 28 days after the second AZD1222 dose. All receptors derive from an adult who received the AZD1222 COVID-19 vaccine.

The V call is TRBV6-5, the J call TRBJ2-7; 7 bases fit TRBD1. After removal of 5 bases from V and 3 bases from J, the junction contained 4 bases not matched to a gene. CDR1 is MNHEY and CDR2 is SVGAGI in the germline V gene. The length of the CDR3 is 13 residues. The CDR3 sequence is CASSQGQNYEQYF. The CDR3 DNA is TGTGCCAGCAGTCAGGGACAGAACTACGAGCAGTACTTC.

This sequence joins TRBV6-5 and TRBJ1-6, with D unresolved. With 7 bases removed from V and 11 bases from J, the gap between germline ends came to 18 bases. From germline, CDR1 is MNHEY and CDR2 SVGAGI. The CDR3 is 14 residues long. CDR3: CASTPGVGRAPLHF. The CDR3 DNA reads as TGTGCCAGCACCCCGGGAGTTGGACGGGCACCCCTCCACTTT.

The V call is TRBV2, the J call TRBJ1-1, with 7 bases aligning to TRBD1. V was clipped by 1 base and J by 1 base; unmatched bases: 0. Germline V gene lookup returns CDR1 SNHLY and CDR2 FYNNEI. The CDR3 has 14 amino acids. CDR3 nucleotides: TGTGCCAGCAGTGAAGGACAGGGGAACACTGAAGCTTTCTTT. Translation: CASSEGQGNTEAFF.

The V call is TRBV11-2, the J call TRBJ2-7; 10 bases agree with TRBD2. The germline gives CDR1 SGHAT, CDR2 FQNNGV. Trimming took 6 bases from V and 5 from J; bases not matched to a gene: 7. The CDR3 length is 14 residues. The CDR3 here is CASRVAGGLNEQYF. In nucleotides, the CDR3 is TGTGCCAGCAGAGTAGCGGGGGGTCTCAACGAGCAGTACTTC.

The CDR3 sequence is CASSLGGTRETQYF. The CDR3 DNA reads TGCGCCAGCAGCTTGGGGGGGACACGGGAGACCCAGTACTTC. This chain links TRBV5-1 with TRBJ2-5; D possibly corresponds to TRBD1 (6 bases). CDR3 length: 14 amino acids. V lost 0 bases, J lost 5 bases, and 11 bases lay in between. Germline CDR1 reads SGHRS; CDR2 reads YFSETQ.

The V and J genes are TRBV18 and TRBJ1-3; D gene unclear. V lost 1 base to trimming and J lost 4 bases, with 8 bases between them. Germline-derived CDR1 and CDR2 are KGHSH and LQKENI. The CDR3 is 14 residues long. The CDR3 region is CASSPQGIGNTIYF. The CDR3 bases are TGTGCCAGCTCACCACAGGGAATCGGAAACACCATATATTTT.

The chain carries TRBV7-9 and TRBJ2-3; 7 bases agree with TRBD2. Germline V lookup: CDR1 SEHNR, CDR2 FQNEAQ (reference sequence). CDR3 size: 14 residues. Trimming removed 5 bases from V and 6 bases from J; junction bases left unmatched: 8. CDR3 in DNA: TGTGCCAGCAGCCCAAGACTAGCAGCCGATACGCAGTATTTT. Translated: CASSPRLAADTQYF. The complete variable domain, with remaining parts taken from reference TRBV7-9 and TRBJ2-3, reads DTGVSQNPRHKITKRGQNVTFRCDPISEHNRLYWYRQTLGQGPEFLTYFQNEAQLEKSRLLSDRFSAERPKGSFSTLEIQRTEQGDSAMYLCASSPRLAADTQYFGPGTRLTVL.

V usage is TRBV27 and J usage is TRBJ2-3; tentative D call: TRBD1 (7 bases). The CDR3 consists of 14 residues. The germline V gene has CDR1 MNHEY and CDR2 SMNVEV (reference sequence). The V gene lost 6 bases and the J gene lost 6 bases, with 16 bases spanning the gap. This CDR3 is CASSSGGNWDTQYF. CDR3 in DNA: TGTGCCAGCAGCTCAGGGGGGAATTGGGATACGCAGTATTTT.

This chain connects TRBV6-5 to TRBJ2-7, with D uncertain. Looked up from germline, CDR1 is MNHEY and CDR2 is SVGAGI. Trimming removed 6 bases from V and 2 bases from J, with 14 bases in between. The CDR3 runs 14 residues. This CDR3 reads CASSRKLSAYEQYF. The CDR3, as DNA: TGTGCCAGCAGCCGCAAATTGTCAGCCTACGAGCAGTACTTC.

The chain combines TRBV2 with TRBJ2-7; 9 bases are a match to TRBD1. The CDR3 totals 15 residues. V lost 8 bases, J lost 2 bases, and 10 bases stayed unmatched. The germline CDR1 and CDR2 sequences are SNHLY and FYNNEI. CDR3 loop: CASRNPGQGTYEQYF. The DNA of the CDR3 is TGTGCCAGCCGGAATCCGGGACAGGGAACCTACGAGCAGTACTTC.

The J gene is TRBJ2-3, the V gene TRBV28; the D gene could be TRBD1 or TRBD2 (5 bases each). V shed 5 bases and J shed 2 bases, with 14 bases lying between them. Per germline, CDR1 MDHEN and CDR2 SYDVKM. This CDR3 region has 15 residues. CDR3 protein: CASSPPGRYTDTQYF. As DNA, the CDR3 is TGTGCCAGCAGTCCCCCGGGACGTTACACAGATACGCAGTATTTT.

The V call is TRBV7-8, the J call TRBJ2-1; D ambiguous. Trimming took off 0 bases at V and 4 bases at J, with 16 bases between the two ends. The CDR3 extends over 17 amino acids. Germline V gives CDR1 SGHVS, CDR2 FQNEAQ. This CDR3 is CASSLARDLEQYNEQFF. DNA for the CDR3: TGTGCCAGCAGCTTAGCGCGTGATCTGGAACAGTACAATGAGCAGTTCTTC.

This clone occurred a few times. This chain uses TRBV3-1 (or the pseudogene TRBV3-2) with TRBJ1-2; 7 bases map to TRBD1. CDR1 LGHDT and CDR2 YNNKEL come from the germline V gene (reference sequence). The trim removed 3 bases at V and 3 bases at J, leaving 19 bases unmatched. This CDR3 spans 19 amino acids. The DNA for the CDR3 is TGTGCCAGCAGCCACCGTCTAGTGAGCGGGACAGCCCAACACTATGGCTACACCTTC. Translating gives CASSHRLVSGTAQHYGYTF.

This chain uses TRBV9 with TRBJ2-3; D might be TRBD1 (6 bases). Trimming removed 0 bases from V and 3 bases from J, with 11 bases in between. CDR1 and CDR2 (germline): SGDLS, YYNGEE. The CDR3 is 15 residues long. The CDR3 region is CASSVGNRVTDTQYF. The CDR3 DNA follows: TGTGCCAGCAGCGTAGGGAACAGGGTGACAGATACGCAGTATTTT.

The rearrangement uses TRBV7-2 and TRBJ1-1; no definite D call. Trimming stripped 3 bases from V and 2 bases from J, with 7 bases between. This CDR3 spans 13 amino acids. Germline CDR1 is SGHTA and CDR2 is FQGNSA. The CDR3 bases are TGTGCCAGCAGCTTCGGTGCTAACACTGAAGCTTTCTTT. It yields the protein CASSFGANTEAFF.

V and J are TRBV25-1 and TRBJ2-3; D not resolved. V dropped 1 base and J dropped 2 bases, with 10 bases sitting between them. The CDR3 spans 15 residues. Germline values: CDR1 MGHDK, CDR2 SYGVNS. CDR3 residues: CASSESEPSTDTQYF. The CDR3 coding sequence is TGTGCCAGCAGTGAATCCGAACCCTCCACAGATACGCAGTATTTT.

This chain joins TRBV7-9 and TRBJ2-1, with D possibly being TRBD1 or TRBD2 (5 bases each). Deletions cut 2 bases from V and 10 bases from J, with 9 bases between. CDR1 is SEHNR, CDR2 FQNEAQ, per germline (reference sequence). The CDR3 totals 12 residues. CDR3 DNA: TGTGCCAGCAGCTTAATGTGGGACGAGCAGTTCTTC. This gives the protein CASSLMWDEQFF.

The chain recombines TRBV6-6 with TRBJ2-7, with D perhaps TRBD2 (6 bases). Trimming left V 2 bases short and J 10 bases short, with 15 bases between. The CDR3 runs to 13 residues. The germline V gene encodes CDR1 MNHNY and CDR2 SVGAGI (reference sequence). The CDR3 loop is CASSYNPGDCQYF. In DNA, the CDR3 is TGTGCCAGCAGTTACAACCCGGGGGACTGTCAGTACTTC.

This CDR3 reads CASSLTGQADTQYF. The CDR3 nucleotides read TGCGCCAGCAGCCTGACCGGACAGGCAGATACGCAGTATTTT. The genes are TRBV5-1 and TRBJ2-3; 7 nucleotides align to TRBD1. Unmatched junction bases numbered 6, after V lost 4 bases and J lost 4 bases. The CDR3 has 14 amino acids. The germline V gene has CDR1 SGHRS and CDR2 YFSETQ.

The chain couples TRBV28 to TRBJ2-7; D not resolved. The CDR3 is 14 residues long. Germline V lookup: CDR1 MDHEN, CDR2 SYDVKM. Trimming pared 3 bases from V and 6 bases from J, leaving 15 bases between. CDR3 sequence reads: CASSFTLLKGEQYF. The CDR3 DNA sequence: TGTGCCAGCAGTTTTACACTCTTGAAGGGCGAGCAGTACTTC.

V gene TRBV6-5 combines with J gene TRBJ2-7; the match to TRBD1 covers 9 bases. Germline V gives CDR1 MNHEY, CDR2 SVGAGI. The CDR3 consists of 14 residues. With 8 bases clipped from V and 4 bases from J, the junction kept 9 bases outside the gene matches. CDR3 in DNA: TGTGCCAGCGGACTAATAGGACAGGGGTACGAGCAGTACTTC. Its translation is CASGLIGQGYEQYF.

In this sample, this clone turned up once. The V and J genes are TRBV2 and TRBJ2-5, with D possibly TRBD1 on 7 matching bases. The CDR3 contains 13 residues. The V gene lost 10 bases and the J gene lost 4 bases, with 16 bases spanning the gap. The germline CDR1 and CDR2 sequences are SNHLY and FYNNEI. The CDR3 bases are TGTGCCACCCCGGCCCAGGGGGGAGAGACCCAGTACTTC. It is translated as CATPAQGGETQYF. The variable domain in full, with the rest retrieved from reference TRBV2 and TRBJ2-5, is EPEVTQTPSHQVTQMGQEVILRCVPISNHLYFYWYRQILGQKVEFLVSFYNNEISEKSEIFDDQFSVERPDGSNFTLKIRSTKLEDSAMYFCATPAQGGETQYFGPGTRLLVL.

The chain uses TRBV27 and TRBJ2-5; the D call may be TRBD1 or TRBD2 (6 bases each). Per germline, CDR1 MNHEY and CDR2 SMNVEV (reference sequence). The length of the CDR3 is 17 residues. Trimming shortened V by 5 bases and J by 5 bases, and 24 bases separated the two germline ends. The CDR3 loop is CASSPYGGRSRGETQYF. The CDR3 nucleotides read TGTGCCAGCAGTCCCTACGGGGGCAGGTCCAGAGGGGAGACCCAGTACTTC.

This chain's CDR3 is CASSLGTGGAYNEQFF. The CDR3 DNA reads TGCGCCAGCAGCCTCGGGACAGGGGGCGCCTACAATGAGCAGTTCTTC. This rearrangement joins TRBV5-1 to TRBJ2-1, with 12 bases that match TRBD1. The CDR3 extends over 16 amino acids. Germline loops: CDR1 SGHRS, CDR2 YFSETQ. V dropped 4 bases and J dropped 2; count of bases not matched to a gene: 4.

V is TRBV27 and J is TRBJ2-3, with 8 bases that match TRBD2. Trimming took 10 bases from V and 0 from J; bases not matched to a gene: 12. The CDR3 consists of 16 residues. CDR1 MNHEY and CDR2 SMNVEV come from the germline V gene (reference sequence). CDR3 nucleotide sequence: TGTGCCACCAATCGACTAGCGATGTATAGCACAGATACGCAGTATTTT. Its translation is CATNRLAMYSTDTQYF.

The chain couples TRBV19 to TRBJ1-5; D is ambiguous. The V gene lost 10 bases and the J gene lost 2 bases, with 18 bases spanning the gap. CDR3 length equals 15 residues. Per the germline V gene, CDR1 is LNHDA and CDR2 is SQIVND (reference sequence). The DNA for the CDR3 is TGTGCCACCCTATCCGGGGTCTTTGGCAATCAGCCCCAGCATTTT. Residues: CATLSGVFGNQPQHF.

The chain employs TRBV10-3 and TRBJ1-4; D is perhaps TRBD1 (6 bases). The CDR3 length is 15 residues. Trimming pared 2 bases from V and 6 bases from J, leaving 13 bases between. Germline values: CDR1 ENHRY, CDR2 SYGVKD. This CDR3 reads CAISEGLGGHEKLFF. The CDR3 bases are TGTGCCATCAGTGAGGGGCTGGGGGGGCATGAAAAACTGTTTTTT.

V usage is TRBV15 and J usage is TRBJ1-1; 8 bases are shared with TRBD1. This CDR3 spans 17 amino acids. Unmatched junction bases numbered 9, after V lost 1 base and J lost 2 bases. Germline V lookup: CDR1 LNHNV, CDR2 YYDKDF (reference sequence). The CDR3 region is CATSRAIGTGFNTEAFF. For the CDR3, the DNA is TGTGCCACCAGCAGAGCAATAGGGACAGGCTTTAACACTGAAGCTTTCTTT.

J is TRBJ1-1 and V is TRBV6-1; D not certain. Looked up from germline, CDR1 is MNHNS and CDR2 is SASEGT. The CDR3 totals 15 residues. V dropped 3 bases and J dropped 2 bases, with 13 bases sitting between them. Here the CDR3 DNA reads TGTGCCAGCAGTGAGAGACGGGTGAGAAACACTGAAGCTTTCTTT. Protein product: CASSERRVRNTEAFF.

The V gene is TRBV19, the J gene TRBJ2-1; D might be TRBD2 (5 bases). CDR1 is LNHDA and CDR2 is SQIVND in the germline V gene (reference sequence). The CDR3 runs 14 residues. The germline V and J ends were trimmed by 2 bases and 7 bases, with 12 bases remaining between them. CDR3 in amino acids: CASSIHGGSNEQFF. For the CDR3, the DNA is TGTGCCAGTAGTATACATGGCGGGTCGAATGAGCAGTTCTTC.

This clone turned up a few times. The chain is built from TRBV12-3 or TRBV12-4 and TRBJ1-2; D gene ambiguous. Trimming removed 3 bases at V and 4 bases at J, with 6 bases between. This CDR3 spans 12 amino acids. Written as DNA, the CDR3 is TGTGCCAGCAGTTTGGGCGCCTATGGCTACACCTTC. It yields the protein CASSLGAYGYTF.

The gene calls are TRBV18 and TRBJ1-5; TRBD1 matches 12 bases. The CDR3 is 16 amino acids. CDR1 is KGHSH, CDR2 LQKENI, per germline. V lost 6 bases and J lost 4; bases outside the gene matches: 7. The CDR3 DNA reads as TGTGCCAGCTCCACCGGGACAGGGGGCTCTAATCAGCCCCAGCATTTT. It specifies CASSTGTGGSNQPQHF.